The 14 T cell receptor beta chains reported below all come from one sample, sequenced in a study of cytomegalovirus exposure and HLA in healthy donors. It was with 60 Vbeta and 13 Jbeta primers that the PCR ran. Assay used: immunoSEQ multiplex PCR; TCRdb lists only in-frame clones, some missing. The data contain under 200,000 clones, roughly 80% of them singletons. The sequencing input was PBMCs. Receptors were obtained from a male donor in good health and CMV-seronegative.

The J gene is TRBJ1-4, the V gene TRBV19; 8 bases fit TRBD1. CDR3 length: 14 amino acids. V shed 6 bases, J shed 8 bases, and the junction held 8 bases outside the gene matches. The germline CDR1 and CDR2 sequences are LNHDA and SQIVND (reference sequence). In DNA, the CDR3 is TGTGCCAGTAGCACCGGGACAGGTTGGGAAAAACTGTTTTTT. It yields the protein CASSTGTGWEKLFF.

This clone was seen only a few times. The chain is built from TRBV27 and TRBJ2-1, with 11 bases matching TRBD2. Trimming cost V 3 bases and J 9 bases; bases outside gene matches: 7. Germline CDR1 and CDR2: MNHEY and SMNVEV (reference sequence). This CDR3 has 15 amino acids. The CDR3, as DNA: TGTGCCAGCAGTTTCTGGGCTAGCGGGAGGTCTGAGCAGTTCTTC. As protein: CASSFWASGRSEQFF.

V usage is TRBV11-2 and J usage is TRBJ1-1, with D unresolved. CDR1 SGHAT and CDR2 FQNNGV come from the germline V gene. The V and J ends lost 5 bases and 2 bases respectively, with 6 bases between them. The CDR3 contains 12 residues. CDR3 in amino acids: CASSIINTEAFF. The CDR3 nucleotides are TGTGCCAGCAGCATCATCAACACTGAAGCTTTCTTT.

The chain carries TRBV20-1 and TRBJ2-1, with D perhaps TRBD2 (6 bases). The V end lost 7 bases, the J end lost 9 bases, and 13 bases lay between the germline ends. Germline V lookup: CDR1 DFQATT, CDR2 SNEGSKA (reference sequence). This CDR3 is 11 amino acids long. CDR3 DNA: TGCAGTGGTAGGAGGGCCGGTGAGCAGTTCTTC. This encodes CSGRRAGEQFF.

V usage is TRBV9 and J usage is TRBJ2-5, with 7 positions matching TRBD1. The length of the CDR3 is 13 residues. Per the germline V gene, CDR1 is SGDLS and CDR2 is YYNGEE. Germline trimming cut 4 bases from V and 2 bases from J; bases unmatched to any gene: 2. This chain's CDR3 is CASSKGQQETQYF. Here the CDR3 DNA reads TGTGCCAGCAGCAAGGGACAGCAAGAGACCCAGTACTTC.

The table lists this clone with a few counts. J is TRBJ1-1 and V is TRBV7-8, with 8 bases matching TRBD1. Trimming took 5 bases from V and 5 from J; bases not matched to a gene: 4. This CDR3 comprises 13 residues. Per the germline V gene, CDR1 is SGHVS and CDR2 is FQNEAQ. Here the CDR3 DNA reads TGTGCCAGCAGCCCTGGACAGGGAACTGAAGCTTTCTTT. Translated: CASSPGQGTEAFF.

The chain couples TRBV30 to TRBJ1-5, with 8 bases identical to TRBD1. With 2 bases clipped from V and 6 bases from J, the junction kept 6 bases outside the gene matches. The CDR3 sequence is 14 residues long. Per germline, CDR1 GTSNPN and CDR2 SVGIG (reference sequence). CDR3 loop: CAWSRDRGSQPQHF. In DNA form, the CDR3 reads TGTGCCTGGAGTCGAGACAGGGGCAGTCAGCCCCAGCATTTT.

This chain joins TRBV6-5 and TRBJ1-1, with a weak D call TRBD1 (5 bases). V lost 8 bases, J lost 3 bases, and 16 bases lay in between. The CDR3 is 14 residues long. Germline V gives CDR1 MNHEY, CDR2 SVGAGI. CDR3 sequence reads: CASSFRGRDTEAFF. The CDR3 coding sequence is TGTGCCAGCTCCTTCCGGGGGAGGGACACTGAAGCTTTCTTT.

As regards this clone: Other DNA sequences in the sample encode the same CDR3. The chain uses TRBV28 and TRBJ2-7; no definite D call. The CDR3 runs 13 residues. The V gene lost 2 bases and the J gene lost 0 bases, with 5 bases spanning the gap. In germline, CDR1 is MDHEN, CDR2 SYDVKM. CDR3 coding DNA: TGTGCCAGCAGTTTACAGATCTCCTACGAGCAGTACTTC. Translated, it gives CASSLQISYEQYF.

The chain combines TRBV11-3 with TRBJ2-2; 8 bases line up with TRBD1. CDR3 length: 14 residues. CDR1 is SGHNT, CDR2 YENEEA, per germline. Losses at the gene ends were 4 bases for V and 5 bases for J; bases not matched to a gene: 3. CDR3 loop: CASSYHRGTGELFF. CDR3 nucleotides: TGTGCCAGCAGCTACCACAGGGGGACCGGGGAGCTGTTTTTT.

The chain recombines TRBV7-3 with TRBJ2-1, with TRBD2 identical over 9 bases. J lost 4 bases, V lost 5 bases, and 6 bases had no gene match. Germline V gives CDR1 SGHTA, CDR2 FQGTGA. The CDR3 runs 15 residues. The CDR3 DNA reads as TGTGCCAGCAGCCCGACTAGCGGATATTACAATGAGCAGTTCTTC. Its protein is CASSPTSGYYNEQFF.

The gene calls are TRBV13 and TRBJ2-2; TRBD1 agrees at 7 bases. This CDR3 has 16 amino acids. Germline CDR1 reads PRHDT; CDR2 reads FYEKMQ (reference sequence). The trim removed 3 bases at V and 1 base at J, leaving 5 bases unmatched. The CDR3 DNA reads TGTGCCAGCAGCTTCCGGGACAGACAGAACACCGGGGAGCTGTTTTTT. Translated, it gives CASSFRDRQNTGELFF.

This sequence joins TRBV6-6 and TRBJ1-5; D might be TRBD1 (5 bases). V was shortened by 5 bases and J by 3 bases, with 11 bases between the two germline ends. CDR3 length: 14 amino acids. Looked up from germline, CDR1 is MNHNY and CDR2 is SVGAGI (reference sequence). The CDR3 reads CASSRDSSNQPQHF. CDR3 DNA: TGTGCCAGCAGTCGTGACAGTTCCAATCAGCCCCAGCATTTT.

This clone was observed a single time. The rearrangement uses TRBV10-2 and TRBJ2-3, with D unresolved. Deletions cut 2 bases from V and 2 bases from J, with 11 bases between. CDR3 length equals 15 residues. Germline CDR1 is WSHSY and CDR2 is SAAADI. CDR3 DNA sequence: TGCGCCAGCAGTGAGAGTAGTCAAACCACAGATACGCAGTATTTT. Encoded protein: CASSESSQTTDTQYF.